This T cell receptor (beta chain) was recovered during a study of blood T cell repertoires in COVID-19. This CDR3 spans 16 amino acids. V gave up 4 bases and J gave up 0 bases, with 12 bases separating them. Germline V gene data show CDR1 as MNHNS and CDR2 as SASEGT. TCRdb keeps only in-frame clones here, not all; method: immunoSEQ multiplex PCR. The table includes tens of thousands of clones, less than 90% detected once. With regard to this clone: The sample carries other DNA sequences with the same CDR3.

The chain links TRBV6-1 to TRBJ1-4; possible D gene TRBD1, 5 bases. Specimen: peripheral blood. The TCR sequence derives from a human donor in a cohort sampled during active COVID-19. CDR3 in DNA: TGTGCCAGCAGTGGGCAAACAGGTGCAACTAATGAAAAACTGTTTTTT. Amino acids: CASSGQTGATNEKLFF.